Sequencing of this TCR beta chain was carried out in a study of blood T cell repertoires in COVID-19. Across the whole study: Samples of COVID-19 (acute and convalescent) were obtained from the United States, Italy and Spain.

Original data processing: Estimated nucleated cell counts came from reference gene primer amplification. Produced via immunoSEQ multiplex PCR; TCRdb's table is partial and in-frame only. That table is the source of V, J and clone size, and D and trimming were worked out from the DNA. The profile shows some 140,000 clones, about four fifths of them singletons. In regard to this clone: Other nucleotide sequences from this sample produce the same CDR3.

Germline-derived CDR1 and CDR2 are SGHRS and YFSETQ. The CDR3 contains 12 residues. The V end lost 0 bases, the J end lost 4 bases, and 4 bases lay between the germline ends. Specimen: peripheral blood. This chain links TRBV5-1 with TRBJ2-5; no clear D. This sequence originates from a woman over 75 with acute or convalescent COVID-19. The chain's CDR3 is CASSLAGETQYF. For the CDR3, the DNA is TGCGCCAGCAGCTTGGCCGGAGAGACCCAGTACTTC.